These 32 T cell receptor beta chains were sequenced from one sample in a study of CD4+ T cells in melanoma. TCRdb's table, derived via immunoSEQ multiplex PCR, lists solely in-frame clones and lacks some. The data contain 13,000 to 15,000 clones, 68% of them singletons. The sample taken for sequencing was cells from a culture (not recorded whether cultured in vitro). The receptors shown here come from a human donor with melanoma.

The CDR3 protein is CASSTLGRGIEKLFF. The DNA of the CDR3 is TGTGCCAGCAGTACCCTTGGCAGGGGTATTGAAAAACTGTTTTTT. This chain joins TRBV6-1 and TRBJ1-4, with a tentative D call TRBD1 (6 bases). Germline CDR1 and CDR2: MNHNS and SASEGT. V was pared by 5 bases and J by 7 bases, with 17 bases between. The CDR3 contains 15 residues.

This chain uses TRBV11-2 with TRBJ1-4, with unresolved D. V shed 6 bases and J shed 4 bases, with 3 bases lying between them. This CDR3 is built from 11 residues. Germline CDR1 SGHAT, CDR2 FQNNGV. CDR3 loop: CASSLNEKLFF. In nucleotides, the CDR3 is TGTGCCAGCAGTCTTAATGAAAAACTGTTTTTT.

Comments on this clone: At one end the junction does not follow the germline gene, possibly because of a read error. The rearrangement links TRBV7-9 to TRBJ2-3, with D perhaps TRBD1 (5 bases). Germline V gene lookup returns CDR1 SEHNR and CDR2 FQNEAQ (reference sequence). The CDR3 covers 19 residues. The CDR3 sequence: CASSRHPRTNRQSQDAQYF. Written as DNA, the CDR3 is TGTGCCAGCAGCCGACATCCGCGAACAAACCGACAGTCACAAGATGCGCAGTATTTT.

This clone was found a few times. CDR3 DNA sequence: TGTGCCAGCAGCTTAGCGTTCGCCAGGGGGCGGGGAACCACTGAAGCTTTCTTT. This gives the protein CASSLAFARGRGTTEAFF. This sequence joins TRBV11-2 and TRBJ1-1; 8 bases match TRBD1. This CDR3 region has 18 residues. The germline CDR1 and CDR2 sequences are SGHAT and FQNNGV. Unmatched junction bases numbered 14, after V lost 1 base and J lost 4 bases.

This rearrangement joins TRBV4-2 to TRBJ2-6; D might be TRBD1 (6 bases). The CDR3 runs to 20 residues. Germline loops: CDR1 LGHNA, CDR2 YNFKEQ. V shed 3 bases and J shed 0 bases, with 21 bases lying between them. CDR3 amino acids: CASSQARWDTRGSGANVLTF. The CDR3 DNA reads TGTGCCAGCAGCCAGGCCCGGTGGGACACCCGAGGCTCTGGGGCCAACGTCCTGACTTTC.

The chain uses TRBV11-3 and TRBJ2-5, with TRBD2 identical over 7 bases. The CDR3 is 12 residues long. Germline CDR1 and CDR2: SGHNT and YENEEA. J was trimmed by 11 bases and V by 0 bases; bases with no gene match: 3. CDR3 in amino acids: CASSLDRGEQYF. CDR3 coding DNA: TGTGCCAGCAGCTTAGATCGGGGGGAGCAGTACTTC.

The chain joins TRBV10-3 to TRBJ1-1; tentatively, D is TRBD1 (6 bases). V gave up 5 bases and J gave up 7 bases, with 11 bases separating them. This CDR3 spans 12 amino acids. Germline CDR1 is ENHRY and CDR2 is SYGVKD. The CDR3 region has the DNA TGTGCCATCAGTAAACCGGACAGTGAAGCTTTCTTT. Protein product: CAISKPDSEAFF.

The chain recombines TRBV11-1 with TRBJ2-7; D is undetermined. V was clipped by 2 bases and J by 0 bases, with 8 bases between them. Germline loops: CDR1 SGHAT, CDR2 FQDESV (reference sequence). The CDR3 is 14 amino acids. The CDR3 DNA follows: TGTGCCAGCAGCTTAAGACTTGACTCCTACGAGCAGTACTTC. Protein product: CASSLRLDSYEQYF.

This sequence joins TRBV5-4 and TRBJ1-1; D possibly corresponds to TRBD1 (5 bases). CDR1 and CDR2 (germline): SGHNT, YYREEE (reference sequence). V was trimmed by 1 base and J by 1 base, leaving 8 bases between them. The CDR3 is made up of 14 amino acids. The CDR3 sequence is CASSLRGWNTEAFF. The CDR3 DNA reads TGTGCCAGCAGCTTGCGGGGCTGGAACACTGAAGCTTTCTTT. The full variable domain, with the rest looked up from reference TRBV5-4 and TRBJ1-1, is ETGVTQSPTHLIKTRGQQVTLRCSSQSGHNTVSWYQQALGQGPQFIFQYYREEENGRGNFPPRFSGLQFPNYSSELNVNALELDDSALYLCASSLRGWNTEAFFGQGTRLTVV.

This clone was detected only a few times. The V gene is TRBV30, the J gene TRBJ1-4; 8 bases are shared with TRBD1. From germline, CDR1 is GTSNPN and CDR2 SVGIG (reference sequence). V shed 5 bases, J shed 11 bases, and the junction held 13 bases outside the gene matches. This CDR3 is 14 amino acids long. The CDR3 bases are TGTGCCTGGGGCCCTGGACAGGGCCTGAGGAAACTGTTTTTT. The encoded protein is CAWGPGQGLRKLFF.

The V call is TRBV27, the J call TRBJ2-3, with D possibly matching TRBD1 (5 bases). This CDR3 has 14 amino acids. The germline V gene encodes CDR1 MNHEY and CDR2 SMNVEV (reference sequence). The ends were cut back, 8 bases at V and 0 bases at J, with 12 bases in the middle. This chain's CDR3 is CASWGGASTDTQYF. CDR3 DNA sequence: TGTGCCAGCTGGGGCGGAGCTAGCACAGATACGCAGTATTTT.

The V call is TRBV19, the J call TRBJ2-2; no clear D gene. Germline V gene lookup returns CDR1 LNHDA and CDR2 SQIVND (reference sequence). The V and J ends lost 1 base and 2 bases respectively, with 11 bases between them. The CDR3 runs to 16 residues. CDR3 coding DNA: TGTGCCAGTAGTATAGGCTCGGGCCTCAACACCGGGGAGCTGTTTTTT. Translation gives CASSIGSGLNTGELFF.

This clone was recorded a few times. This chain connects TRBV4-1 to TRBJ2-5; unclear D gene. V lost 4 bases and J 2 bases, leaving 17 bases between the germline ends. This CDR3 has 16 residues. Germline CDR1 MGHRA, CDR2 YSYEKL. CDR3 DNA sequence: TGCGCCAGCAGCCCCCTCTTGCGGCGATCTCAAGAGACCCAGTACTTC. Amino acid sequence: CASSPLLRRSQETQYF.

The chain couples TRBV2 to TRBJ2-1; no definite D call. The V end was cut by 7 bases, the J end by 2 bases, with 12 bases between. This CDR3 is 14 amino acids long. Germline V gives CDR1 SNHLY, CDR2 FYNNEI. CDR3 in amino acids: CASIWVPPYNEQFF. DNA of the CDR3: TGTGCCAGCATTTGGGTACCCCCCTACAATGAGCAGTTCTTC.

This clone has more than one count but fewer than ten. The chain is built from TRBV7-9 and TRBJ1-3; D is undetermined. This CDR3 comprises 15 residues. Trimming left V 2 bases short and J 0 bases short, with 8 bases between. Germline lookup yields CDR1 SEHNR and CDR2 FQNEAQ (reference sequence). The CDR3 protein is CASSLSISSGNTIYF. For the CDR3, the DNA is TGTGCCAGCAGCTTATCCATCTCCTCTGGAAACACCATATATTTT.

Written as DNA, the CDR3 is TGTGCCAGTAGTATCTTAGGGTCTATCCCTGAAGCTTTCTTT. This gives the protein CASSILGSIPEAFF. This chain uses TRBV19 with TRBJ1-1, with D unclear. The CDR3 loop spans 14 amino acids. CDR1 LNHDA and CDR2 SQIVND come from the germline V gene (reference sequence). V was cut by 3 bases and J by 6 bases, with 14 bases left in between.

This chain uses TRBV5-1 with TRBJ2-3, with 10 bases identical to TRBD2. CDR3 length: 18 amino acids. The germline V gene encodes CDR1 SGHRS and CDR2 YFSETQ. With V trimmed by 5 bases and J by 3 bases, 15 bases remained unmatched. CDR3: CASSIGFSGLAFTDTQYF. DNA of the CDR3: TGCGCCAGCAGTATTGGCTTTTCGGGACTAGCGTTTACAGATACGCAGTATTTT.

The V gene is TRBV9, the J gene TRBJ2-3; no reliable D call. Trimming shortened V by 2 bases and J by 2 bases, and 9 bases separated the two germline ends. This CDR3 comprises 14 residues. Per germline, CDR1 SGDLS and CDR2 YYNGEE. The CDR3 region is CASSVWASTDTQYF. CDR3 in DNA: TGTGCCAGCAGCGTCTGGGCTTCCACAGATACGCAGTATTTT.

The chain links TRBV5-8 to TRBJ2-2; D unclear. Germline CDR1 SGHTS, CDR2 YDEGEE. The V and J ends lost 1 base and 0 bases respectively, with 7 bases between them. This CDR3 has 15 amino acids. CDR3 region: CASSLWNSNTGELFF. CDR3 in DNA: TGTGCCAGCAGCTTGTGGAACTCGAACACCGGGGAGCTGTTTTTT.

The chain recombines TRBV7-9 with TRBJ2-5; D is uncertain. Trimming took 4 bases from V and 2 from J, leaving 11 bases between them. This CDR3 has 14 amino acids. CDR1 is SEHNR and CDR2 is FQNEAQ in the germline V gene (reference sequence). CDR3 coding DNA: TGTGCCAGCAGCTCTCGGGCGTATCAAGAGACCCAGTACTTC. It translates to CASSSRAYQETQYF.

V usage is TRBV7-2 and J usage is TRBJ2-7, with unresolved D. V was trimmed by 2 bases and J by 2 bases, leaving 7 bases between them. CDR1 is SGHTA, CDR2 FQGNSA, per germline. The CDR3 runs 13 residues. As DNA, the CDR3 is TGTGCCAGCAGCTTATACGTACCCTACGAGCAGTACTTC. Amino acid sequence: CASSLYVPYEQYF.

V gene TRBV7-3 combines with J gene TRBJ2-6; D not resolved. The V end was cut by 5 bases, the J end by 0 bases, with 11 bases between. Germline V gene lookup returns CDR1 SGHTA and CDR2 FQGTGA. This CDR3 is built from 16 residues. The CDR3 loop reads CASSQRAGSGANVLTF. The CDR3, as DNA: TGTGCCAGCAGCCAACGGGCAGGCTCTGGGGCCAACGTCCTGACTTTC.

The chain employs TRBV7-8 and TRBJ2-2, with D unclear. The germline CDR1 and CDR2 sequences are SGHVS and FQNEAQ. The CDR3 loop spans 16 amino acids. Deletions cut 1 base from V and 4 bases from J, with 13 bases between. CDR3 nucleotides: TGTGCCAGCAGCTTAGTCGCGAGCCTAGGCACCGGGGAGCTGTTTTTT. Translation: CASSLVASLGTGELFF.

The CDR3 nucleotides are TGTGCCAGCAGTTACTCGAGTGGTGTTTATGAAAAACTGTTTTTT. Residues: CASSYSSGVYEKLFF. V usage is TRBV6-5 and J usage is TRBJ1-4; D is uncertain. V lost 0 bases and J lost 6, with 11 bases in between. Germline V gene data show CDR1 as MNHEY and CDR2 as SVGAGI. CDR3 size: 15 residues.

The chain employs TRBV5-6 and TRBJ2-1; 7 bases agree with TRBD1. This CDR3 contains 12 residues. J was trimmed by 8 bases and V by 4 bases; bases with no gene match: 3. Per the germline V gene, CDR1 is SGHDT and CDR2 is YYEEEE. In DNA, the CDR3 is TGTGCCAGCAGCCGGACAGGTTATGAGCAGTTCTTC. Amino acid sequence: CASSRTGYEQFF.

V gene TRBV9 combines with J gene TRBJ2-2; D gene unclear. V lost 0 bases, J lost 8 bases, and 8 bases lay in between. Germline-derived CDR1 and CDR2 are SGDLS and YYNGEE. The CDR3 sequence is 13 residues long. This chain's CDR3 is CASSVGWEGELFF. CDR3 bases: TGTGCCAGCAGCGTAGGATGGGAAGGGGAGCTGTTTTTT.

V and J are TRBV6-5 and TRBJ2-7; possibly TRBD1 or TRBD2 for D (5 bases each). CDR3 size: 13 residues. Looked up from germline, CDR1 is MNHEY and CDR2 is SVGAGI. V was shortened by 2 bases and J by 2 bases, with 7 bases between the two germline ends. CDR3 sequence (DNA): TGTGCCAGCAGTTACGGGACGACCTACGAGCAGTACTTC. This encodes CASSYGTTYEQYF.

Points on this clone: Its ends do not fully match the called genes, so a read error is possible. CDR3 nucleotides: TGTGCCAGCAGATATAGACAGACTGGAGCTTTCTTT. As protein: CASRYRQTGAFF. The chain couples TRBV6-1 to TRBJ1-1; D might be TRBD1 (5 bases). Per the germline V gene, CDR1 is MNHNS and CDR2 is SASEGT. This CDR3 has 12 amino acids.

In DNA, the CDR3 is TGTGCCAGCTTCGGGACCGGGACTAACTACGAGCAGTACTTC. Its translation is CASFGTGTNYEQYF. The chain employs TRBV6-1 and TRBJ2-7, with 7 bases fitting TRBD2. Per germline, CDR1 MNHNS and CDR2 SASEGT. V lost 8 bases to trimming and J lost 3 bases; unmatched junction nucleotides: 10. The CDR3 covers 14 residues.

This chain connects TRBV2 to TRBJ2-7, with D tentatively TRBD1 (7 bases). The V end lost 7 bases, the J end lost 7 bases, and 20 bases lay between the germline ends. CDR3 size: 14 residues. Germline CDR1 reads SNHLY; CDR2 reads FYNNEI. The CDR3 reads CASISPRGVWEQYF. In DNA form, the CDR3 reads TGTGCCAGCATTTCACCCAGGGGGGTGTGGGAGCAGTACTTC.

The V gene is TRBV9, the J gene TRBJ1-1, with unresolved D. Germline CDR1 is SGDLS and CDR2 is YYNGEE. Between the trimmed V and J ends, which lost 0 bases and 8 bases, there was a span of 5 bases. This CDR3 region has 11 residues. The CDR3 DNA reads TGTGCCAGCAGCGTAGTAGAAGAAGCTTTCTTT. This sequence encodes CASSVVEEAFF.

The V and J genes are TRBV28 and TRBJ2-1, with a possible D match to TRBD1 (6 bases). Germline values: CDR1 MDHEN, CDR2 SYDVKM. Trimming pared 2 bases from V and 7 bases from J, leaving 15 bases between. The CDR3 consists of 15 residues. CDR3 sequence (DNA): TGTGCCAGCAGTTTACGAACAGGGTGGGGAAATGAGCAGTTCTTC. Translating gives CASSLRTGWGNEQFF.